These 13 T cell receptor beta chains came from one sample sequenced in a study of T cell responses to AZD1222 COVID-19 vaccine. The data were produced by immunoSEQ multiplex PCR, yet TCRdb's version contains in-frame clones alone and is incomplete. The table has about 140,000 clones, 80% to 90% seen once; the top ten hold 4.5% to 6.5%. Sample: peripheral blood, taken on day 0 of AZD1222 vaccination. The receptors come from an adult in good health.

This rearrangement joins TRBV28 to TRBJ1-1; D unresolved. V was shortened by 6 bases and J by 2 bases, with 4 bases between the two germline ends. CDR3 length: 11 residues. Germline V gene sequence: CDR1 MDHEN, CDR2 SYDVKM. CDR3 bases: TGTGCCAGCAGGCTAAACACTGAAGCTTTCTTT. The encoded protein is CASRLNTEAFF.

As for this clone: The same CDR3 is also encoded by other DNA sequences in this sample. This sequence joins TRBV27 and TRBJ1-1; no definite D call. V shed 2 bases and J shed 0 bases, with 4 bases lying between them. Germline V gene lookup returns CDR1 MNHEY and CDR2 SMNVEV (reference sequence). The CDR3 consists of 13 residues. This chain's CDR3 is CASSLTVNTEAFF. CDR3 nucleotide sequence: TGTGCCAGCAGTTTAACCGTGAACACTGAAGCTTTCTTT.

There are a few counts of this clone. The gene calls are TRBV5-1 and TRBJ1-1; D gene ambiguous. CDR3 size: 14 residues. V dropped 1 base and J dropped 2 bases, with 9 bases sitting between them. Germline V gives CDR1 SGHRS, CDR2 YFSETQ. In DNA, the CDR3 is TGCGCCAGCAGCTTGAGCTCAGCCAACACTGAAGCTTTCTTT. It encodes CASSLSSANTEAFF.

This chain connects TRBV19 to TRBJ1-1; D perhaps matches TRBD1 (5 bases). The V and J ends lost 3 bases and 0 bases respectively, with 11 bases between them. Germline V CDR1 and CDR2: LNHDA, SQIVND (reference sequence). The CDR3 is 15 residues long. CDR3 region: CASSIRGEMNTEAFF. Here the CDR3 DNA reads TGTGCCAGTAGTATCAGAGGGGAGATGAACACTGAAGCTTTCTTT. Supplemented by reference TRBV19 and TRBJ1-1, the full variable domain reads DGGITQSPKYLFRKEGQNVTLSCEQNLNHDAMYWYRQDPGQGLRLIYYSQIVNDFQKGDIAEGYSVSREKKESFPLTVTSAQKNPTAFYLCASSIRGEMNTEAFFGQGTRLTVV.

The rearrangement uses TRBV19 and TRBJ2-3, with D possibly matching TRBD2 (6 bases). In germline, CDR1 is LNHDA, CDR2 SQIVND (reference sequence). This CDR3 contains 15 residues. The ends were cut back, 3 bases at V and 0 bases at J, with 10 bases in the middle. The CDR3 DNA reads TGTGCCAGTAGTATTTGGAGGGGCAGCACAGATACGCAGTATTTT. Translating gives CASSIWRGSTDTQYF.

This clone was recorded once. V is TRBV15 and J is TRBJ1-2; 7 nucleotides match TRBD1. The germline gives CDR1 LNHNV, CDR2 YYDKDF (reference sequence). The CDR3 consists of 15 residues. Losses at the gene ends were 3 bases for V and 4 bases for J; bases not matched to a gene: 8. The CDR3, as DNA: TGTGCCACCAGCAGGACCCGGGACAGTGTCTATGGCTACACCTTC. This encodes CATSRTRDSVYGYTF.

The chain joins TRBV4-3 to TRBJ1-2, with unresolved D. Trimming pared 0 bases from V and 4 bases from J, leaving 18 bases between. The CDR3 is made up of 17 amino acids. CDR1 is LGHNA and CDR2 is YSLEER in the germline V gene. The CDR3 nucleotides read TGCGCCAGCAGCCAAGATTTTGGGGAAAAGGCTATCTATGGCTACACCTTC. Translated: CASSQDFGEKAIYGYTF.

This sequence joins TRBV11-2 and TRBJ2-7; D perhaps matches TRBD2 (5 bases). CDR1 and CDR2 (germline): SGHAT, FQNNGV. The length of the CDR3 is 14 residues. Trimming took off 5 bases at V and 1 base at J, with 12 bases between the two ends. The DNA for the CDR3 is TGTGCCAGCAGCCCCGGCGGGCGTTCCTACGAGCAGTACTTC. Protein: CASSPGGRSYEQYF.

The chain is built from TRBV19 and TRBJ1-1, with D uncertain. Trimming pared 7 bases from V and 0 bases from J, leaving 9 bases between. This CDR3 is 13 amino acids long. Germline V gene sequence: CDR1 LNHDA, CDR2 SQIVND (reference sequence). This CDR3 reads CASNWGLNTEAFF. DNA for the CDR3: TGTGCCAGTAATTGGGGTTTGAACACTGAAGCTTTCTTT.

This clone was found a few times. V usage is TRBV5-4 and J usage is TRBJ2-2; the D gene could be TRBD1 or TRBD2 (6 bases each). The length of the CDR3 is 17 residues. Trimming took 0 bases from V and 5 from J, leaving 17 bases between them. Germline V gene sequence: CDR1 SGHNT, CDR2 YYREEE (reference sequence). Here the CDR3 reads CASSLDSRGPSTGELFF. CDR3 in DNA: TGTGCCAGCAGCTTGGACAGCCGGGGGCCCTCAACCGGGGAGCTGTTTTTT.

The chain links TRBV5-1 to TRBJ1-5; unclear D gene. This CDR3 spans 13 amino acids. The V end lost 2 bases, the J end lost 4 bases, and 7 bases lay between the germline ends. Germline V gives CDR1 SGHRS, CDR2 YFSETQ. CDR3: CASSFLLNQPQHF. CDR3 sequence (DNA): TGCGCCAGCAGCTTCCTTTTAAATCAGCCCCAGCATTTT.

This rearrangement joins TRBV18 to TRBJ1-4, with unresolved D. Between the trimmed V and J ends, which lost 1 base and 4 bases, there was a span of 16 bases. Germline V gives CDR1 KGHSH, CDR2 LQKENI. The CDR3 loop spans 17 amino acids. This chain's CDR3 is CASSPRSKNGLNEKLFF. The CDR3 coding sequence is TGTGCCAGCTCACCACGTAGCAAAAACGGACTTAATGAAAAACTGTTTTTT. Using reference TRBV18 and TRBJ1-4 for the parts outside the CDR3, the full variable domain is NAGVMQNPRHLVRRRGQEARLRCSPMKGHSHVYWYRQLPEEGLKFMVYLQKENIIDESGMPKERFSAEFPKEGPSILRIQQVVRGDSAAYFCASSPRSKNGLNEKLFFGSGTQLSVL.

The rearrangement joins TRBV4-3 to TRBJ2-1; a weak D match, TRBD1 (5 bases). Trimming took 0 bases from V and 4 from J, leaving 19 bases between them. Germline CDR1 is LGHNA and CDR2 is YSLEER. CDR3 length: 18 amino acids. In nucleotides, the CDR3 is TGCGCCAGCAGCCAAGAGGCCCTAGGGGATTCCAGTTACAATGAGCAGTTCTTC. This codes for CASSQEALGDSSYNEQFF.